The clone carrying this T cell receptor (beta chain) appeared a few times. Antigen specificity is unknown. In TCRdb, the reads were re-called with MiXCR into one record per CDR3 protein. The profile covers more than 35,000 distinct CDR3 sequences, with about 48% appearing a single time and more than 80% taken by the ten largest. The CDR3 contains 20 residues. Germline V gene lookup returns CDR1 SEHNR and CDR2 FQNEAQ (reference sequence). V lost 1 base, J lost 4 bases, and 18 bases stayed unmatched. The data were obtained in a study of T cell repertoires in cytomegalovirus infection. Across the whole study: Public TCR beta signatures were indicative of both CMV infection and a matching HLA type. General study results and limits: HLA-C-restricted, CMV-specific TCR beta clonotypes were dominant ex vivo.

V is TRBV7-9 and J is TRBJ2-3, with TRBD2 matching over 9 bases. This receptor was obtained from a human donor in good health (CMV status not recorded). Some clones in this sample may be carry-over from other donors' samples. Specimen: CD8+ T cells from cultured PBMCs, collected from culture after CMV antigen stimulation. The CDR3 loop reads CASSLDRRFSGSTKADTQYF. DNA of the CDR3: TGTGCCAGCAGCTTAGATCGGCGCTTTAGCGGGAGTACCAAAGCAGATACGCAGTATTTT. The complete variable domain, with remaining parts taken from reference TRBV7-9 and TRBJ2-3, reads DTGVSQNPRHKITKRGQNVTFRCDPISEHNRLYWYRQTLGQGPEFLTYFQNEAQLEKSRLLSDRFSAERPKGSFSTLEIQRTEQGDSAMYLCASSLDRRFSGSTKADTQYFGPGTRLTVL.